The clone carrying this T cell receptor beta chain was counted ten times or more. Donors had localized lung adenocarcinoma, a non-small cell lung cancer. The source of the sample is a study of CD4 and CD8 cells across lung adenocarcinoma regions. From the PCR reads, TCRdb called clonotypes with MiXCR, one entry per CDR3 protein. The data contain over 9,500 distinct CDR3 sequences, approximately 56% of them singletons. CDR1 is SGDLS and CDR2 is YYNGEE in the germline V gene. V was shortened by 6 bases and J by 1 base, with 9 bases between the two germline ends. This CDR3 is built from 13 residues. The chain combines TRBV9 with TRBJ2-3; D might be TRBD2 (5 bases). This TCR was recovered from a female donor with lung adenocarcinoma. The CD4 and CD8 labels of this study may be unreliable. The source material was CD8+ T cells from the margin of a lung tumor. The CDR3 region has the DNA TGTGCCAGCACCCCCGGGGGCACAGATACGCAGTATTTT. Its protein is CASTPGGTDTQYF.